Each of the 5 T cell receptor beta chains below was sequenced from the same sample in a study of T cell responses to AZD1222 COVID-19 vaccine (TCRdb year 2021). Library generation was performed with the immunoSEQ multiplex PCR assay. TCRdb mirrors the immuneACCESS table, restricted to in-frame sequences. Some clones are absent from its copies; in checked studies, under half trace to an unresolved V gene, and the reason for the others is unknown. The sample includes roughly 120,000 clones, with nearly 90% observed a single time. Of the sample, roughly 4.5% falls within the top ten clones. The sample's time point, from its label and the paper: baseline before first vaccination. The sample was peripheral blood, taken on day 0 of AZD1222 vaccination. All receptors come from an adult in good health.

V and J are TRBV2 and TRBJ1-4, with 8 bases lining up with TRBD1. Germline assignment: CDR1 SNHLY and CDR2 FYNNEI. This CDR3 has 17 residues. V was clipped by 1 base and J by 1 base; unmatched bases: 5. The CDR3 sequence is CASSEGPDRGTNEKLFF. The CDR3 region has the DNA TGTGCCAGCAGTGAAGGCCCAGACAGGGGAACTAATGAAAAACTGTTTTTT.

This chain uses TRBV5-4 with TRBJ2-3; TRBD1 aligns across 10 bases. The junction had 2 bases not matched to a gene; V was cut back by 5 bases and J by 5 bases. CDR3 length: 13 residues. Germline CDR1 is SGHNT and CDR2 is YYREEE (reference sequence). CDR3 bases: TGTGCCAGCAGAGGACAGGGGGAAGATACGCAGTATTTT. Residues: CASRGQGEDTQYF.

The V call is TRBV27, the J call TRBJ1-2; D ambiguous. The CDR3 contains 12 residues. The V and J ends lost 4 bases and 0 bases respectively, with 3 bases between them. Germline CDR1 is MNHEY and CDR2 is SMNVEV (reference sequence). The CDR3, as DNA: TGTGCCAGCAGTTCAACTAACTATGGCTACACCTTC. Amino acid sequence: CASSSTNYGYTF.

This chain joins TRBV19 and TRBJ1-3; D is uncertain. The V and J ends lost 3 bases and 0 bases respectively, with 9 bases between them. The germline CDR1 and CDR2 sequences are LNHDA and SQIVND (reference sequence). This CDR3 has 15 residues. The CDR3 here is CASSINRLSGNTIYF. Here the CDR3 DNA reads TGTGCCAGTAGTATTAACAGACTCTCTGGAAACACCATATATTTT.

V and J are TRBV6-6 and TRBJ2-4, with 7 bases matching TRBD2. CDR1 MNHNY and CDR2 SVGAGI come from the germline V gene (reference sequence). J gave up 9 bases and V 5 bases, and 34 bases lay outside the gene matches. The length of the CDR3 is 22 residues. The CDR3 spells CASSPGRNQVNPLLAFWGIQYF. CDR3 DNA: TGTGCCAGCAGTCCCGGGAGGAATCAGGTGAATCCCCTCCTAGCCTTTTGGGGCATTCAGTACTTC.